This T cell receptor beta chain was recorded in a study of T cell responses to AZD1222 COVID-19 vaccine. Some clones are missing from TCRdb's copy, which holds only in-frame ones; the method was immunoSEQ multiplex PCR. The data show about 140,000 clones, about 92% seen once. Broader study findings: Repertoires were obtained solely post-peak T cell response.

As to this clone: Its specificity is unknown.

Source: peripheral blood, taken on day 0 of AZD1222 vaccination. The TCR was taken from an adult in good health.

For the CDR3, the DNA is TGTGCCGGTGAGGGGGGGGCCGACGCGTATGGCTACACCTTC. Amino acid sequence: CAGEGGADAYGYTF. This chain links TRBV2 with TRBJ1-2, with D possibly being TRBD1 (6 bases). Per the germline V gene, CDR1 is SNHLY and CDR2 is FYNNEI. Trimming stripped 11 bases from V and 5 bases from J, with 21 bases between. CDR3 size: 14 residues.